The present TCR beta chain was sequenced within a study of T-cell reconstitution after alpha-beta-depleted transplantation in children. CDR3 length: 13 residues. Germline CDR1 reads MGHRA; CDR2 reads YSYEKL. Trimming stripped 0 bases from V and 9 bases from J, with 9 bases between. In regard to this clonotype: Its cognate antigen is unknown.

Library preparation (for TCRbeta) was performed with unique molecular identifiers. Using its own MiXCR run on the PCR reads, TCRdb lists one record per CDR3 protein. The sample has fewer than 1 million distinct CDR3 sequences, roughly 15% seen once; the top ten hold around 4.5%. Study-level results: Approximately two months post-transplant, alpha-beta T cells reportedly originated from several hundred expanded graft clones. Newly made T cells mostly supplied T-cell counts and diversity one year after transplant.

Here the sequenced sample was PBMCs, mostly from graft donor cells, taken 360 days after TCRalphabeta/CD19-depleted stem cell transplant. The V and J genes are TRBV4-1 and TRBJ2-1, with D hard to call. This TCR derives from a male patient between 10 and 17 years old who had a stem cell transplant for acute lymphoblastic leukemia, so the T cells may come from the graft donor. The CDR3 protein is CASSQEIRLEQFF. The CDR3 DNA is TGCGCCAGCAGCCAAGAAATTCGGCTTGAGCAGTTCTTC.